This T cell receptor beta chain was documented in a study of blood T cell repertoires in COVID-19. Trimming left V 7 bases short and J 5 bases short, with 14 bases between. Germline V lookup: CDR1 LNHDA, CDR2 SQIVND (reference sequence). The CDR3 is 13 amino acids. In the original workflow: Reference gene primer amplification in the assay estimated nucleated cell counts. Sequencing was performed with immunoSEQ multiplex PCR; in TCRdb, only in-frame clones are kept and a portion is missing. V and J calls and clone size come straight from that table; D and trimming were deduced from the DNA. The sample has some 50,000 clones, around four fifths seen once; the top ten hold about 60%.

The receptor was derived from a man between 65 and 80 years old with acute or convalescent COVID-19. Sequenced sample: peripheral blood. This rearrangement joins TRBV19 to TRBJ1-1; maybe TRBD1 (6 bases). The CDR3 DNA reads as TGTGCCAGTATTCAGTGGCAGGGGACTGAAGCTTTCTTT. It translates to CASIQWQGTEAFF.